This T cell receptor (beta chain) was sequenced in a study of blood T cells in healthy people across ages. Per the germline V gene, CDR1 is SEHNR and CDR2 is FQNEAQ (reference sequence). The CDR3 sequence is 15 residues long. Whole-study findings and limits: Getting older went along with TCR beta diversity per million T cells dropping roughly linearly. The study could not conclusively compare naive and antigen-experienced cells, given its unsorted PBMCs.

About this clonotype itself: Its antigen is not identified. One end of the junction fails to match germline, which may point to a read error.

Sample-barcoded 5' priming and a J-beta primer mix drove a second PCR of about 6 to 12 cycles. Per-sample output comprised a minimum of 2.5 million paired-end reads containing CDR3. TCRdb reprocessed the 5' RACE reads via MiXCR and lists one record per CDR3 protein. The data contain about 1.6 million distinct CDR3 sequences, about 31% of them singletons. The chain recombines TRBV7-9 with TRBJ2-4, with 12 bases aligning to TRBD2. Near its end, the DNA agrees better with TRBJ2-7, so the J call may be wrong. The clonotype was recovered from a woman aged 30 to 39 in good health. The specimen was blood. CDR3 protein: CACSSSSGRAFEQYF. Written as DNA, the CDR3 is TGTGCCTGCAGCTCCTCTAGCGGGAGGGCCTTCGAGCAGTACTTC.